This TCR beta chain derives from a study of cytomegalovirus exposure and HLA in healthy donors. Across the whole study: Among the approximately 400 genotyped donors, 81% were placed in the Caucasian-associated ancestry cluster. Study results and limitations: Exclusion as indistinguishable affected some V segments, including TRBV6-2 and TRBV6-3.

V dropped 4 bases and J dropped 4; count of bases not matched to a gene: 8. The CDR3 extends over 15 amino acids. Germline loops: CDR1 SNHLY, CDR2 FYNNEI. As for this clone: The antigen is undetermined.

In the PCR, 60 Vbeta and 13 Jbeta primers were used. The data were produced by immunoSEQ multiplex PCR, yet TCRdb's version contains in-frame clones alone and is incomplete. Of about 120,000 clones in the sample, roughly 72% are singletons; the top ten hold roughly 12%. This chain joins TRBV2 and TRBJ1-1, with 8 nucleotides matching TRBD1. The source of this sequence is a woman in her forties or fifties in good health and CMV-seropositive. The sequenced sample consisted of PBMCs. The CDR3 DNA follows: TGTGCCAGCAGTGTTCCATACAGGGGGATCACTGAAGCTTTCTTT. Encoded protein: CASSVPYRGITEAFF.